This T cell receptor (beta chain) was retrieved from a study of shared clonotypes between healthy human individuals. Study findings and constraints: Memory subsets had estimated richness that was generally smaller than that of naive subsets. Rarefaction showed sorted-subset sequencing was incomplete despite large depth. In contrast to clonotypes shared by all four donors, non-shared clonotypes had lower generation probabilities.

The CDR3 loop spans 13 amino acids. The V gene's germline CDR1 is MNHEY and CDR2 SVGAGI. Trimming removed 6 bases from V and 5 bases from J, with 10 bases in between. Details on this clone: The antigen is undetermined.

Donors were healthy HIV-negative adults without recently reported acute infections or vaccinations. The repertoire was sequenced with immunoSEQ multiplex PCR; TCRdb's copy has only in-frame clones and lacks some. The repertoire holds approximately 1,500,000 clones, with under 99% as singletons. This TCR derives from a man aged 25-40 years in good health. Input material: naive CD4+ T cells sorted from blood. Subset reported: CD45RA+ positively selected. The genes are TRBV6-5 and TRBJ2-2, with D possibly matching TRBD2 (5 bases). The CDR3 sequence is CASRIRGTGELFF. CDR3 coding DNA: TGTGCCAGCAGGATCCGAGGGACCGGGGAGCTGTTTTTT.